The present T cell receptor (beta chain) was sequenced within a study of CD8 T cells in ankylosing spondylitis. One entry per CDR3 protein results from TCRdb running MiXCR on the 5' RACE reads. Altogether around 150,000 distinct CDR3 sequences are present, 40% to 50% being singletons, with the ten largest covering over 12%. The sequenced sample consisted of synovial fluid, either unsorted or a sorted T cell fraction (not recorded which). This receptor was obtained from a male donor with ankylosing spondylitis.

Written as DNA, the CDR3 is TGTGCCAGCAGTCGGACAGGGGGCGCGTATCAGCCCCAGCATTTT. It yields the protein CASSRTGGAYQPQHF. The chain has TRBV6-1 and TRBJ1-5; TRBD1 matches 11 bases. Germline V lookup: CDR1 MNHNS, CDR2 SASEGT. V was pared by 5 bases and J by 5 bases, with 5 bases of the junction left unmatched. This CDR3 has 15 amino acids.